These 13 T cell receptor beta chains share one sample of origin, sequenced in a study of shared clonotypes between healthy human individuals. Profiling relied on immunoSEQ multiplex PCR, and the TCRdb table lists in-frame clones only, not all of them. The repertoire consists of hundreds of thousands of clones, with approximately 73% occurring once and the leading ten covering around 1.7%. The sample taken for sequencing was memory CD4+ T cells sorted from blood. As to subset: CD45RA-negative fraction. The receptor source for this set is a woman in her 30s in good health.

The chain carries TRBV4-2 and TRBJ2-1, with 11 bases aligning to TRBD1. The CDR3 spans 15 residues. Germline V CDR1 and CDR2: LGHNA, YNFKEQ. V shed 4 bases and J 9 bases; nucleotides not matched to a gene: 8. CDR3 loop: CASSPPGQGASEQFF. CDR3 DNA sequence: TGTGCCAGCAGCCCCCCAGGACAGGGGGCGAGTGAGCAGTTCTTC.

The gene calls are TRBV7-9 and TRBJ2-3; 10 nucleotides match TRBD2. CDR1 is SEHNR and CDR2 is FQNEAQ in the germline V gene (reference sequence). V was clipped by 5 bases and J by 4 bases; unmatched bases: 15. CDR3 length: 18 residues. The CDR3, as DNA: TGTGCCAGCAGCCCCCCAAGGACTAGCGGAGACGGGGCAGATACGCAGTATTTT. This encodes CASSPPRTSGDGADTQYF.

This clone is a singleton in its sample. The rearrangement joins TRBV30 to TRBJ1-1; a weak D match, TRBD1 (6 bases). The CDR3 spans 13 residues. In germline, CDR1 is GTSNPN, CDR2 SVGIG (reference sequence). Between the trimmed V and J ends, which lost 4 bases and 9 bases, there was a span of 18 bases. CDR3 DNA: TGTGCCTGGATAGCCCCGCTTAGGGGGAAAGCTTTCTTT. The encoded protein is CAWIAPLRGKAFF.

The J gene is TRBJ1-1, the V gene TRBV6-1; tentatively, D is TRBD1 (6 bases). The CDR3 has 14 amino acids. Germline loops: CDR1 MNHNS, CDR2 SASEGT. The V end was cut by 2 bases, the J end by 8 bases, with 15 bases between. CDR3 loop: CASSERGGPTEAFF. The CDR3 DNA is TGTGCCAGCAGTGAAAGGGGGGGCCCGACCGAAGCTTTCTTT.

The V call is TRBV27, the J call TRBJ1-2; D is uncertain. Germline CDR1 and CDR2: MNHEY and SMNVEV (reference sequence). The CDR3 has 15 residues. Trimming left V 5 bases short and J 5 bases short, with 18 bases between. CDR3 amino acids: CASSELTYPTYGYTF. CDR3 in DNA: TGTGCCAGCAGTGAATTGACGTACCCCACATATGGCTACACCTTC.

This clone was picked up a small number of times. The chain employs TRBV4-2 and TRBJ2-6; TRBD1 aligns across 8 bases. CDR1 and CDR2 from the germline V gene are LGHNA and YNFKEQ. This CDR3 comprises 19 residues. Trimming removed 2 bases from V and 2 bases from J; junction bases left unmatched: 11. CDR3 bases: TGTGCCAGCAGCCAACAGGAAGGGACAGGAGCGGCTGGGGCCAACGTCCTGACTTTC. This sequence encodes CASSQQEGTGAAGANVLTF.

V and J are TRBV9 and TRBJ1-4, with 9 bases identical to TRBD1. This CDR3 spans 15 amino acids. Germline-derived CDR1 and CDR2 are SGDLS and YYNGEE. V lost 4 bases to trimming and J lost 7 bases; unmatched junction nucleotides: 8. This chain's CDR3 is CASSPYTGGGEKLFF. The DNA of the CDR3 is TGTGCCAGCAGCCCATATACAGGGGGCGGTGAAAAACTGTTTTTT.

V is TRBV6-5 and J is TRBJ2-7; TRBD2 aligns across 9 bases. The CDR3 totals 14 residues. Germline loops: CDR1 MNHEY, CDR2 SVGAGI. Unmatched junction bases numbered 5, after V lost 6 bases and J lost 2 bases. The CDR3 coding sequence is TGTGCCAGCAGCTCAGGCGGGAGGGCCTACGAGCAGTACTTC. It encodes CASSSGGRAYEQYF.

This chain joins TRBV6-5 and TRBJ2-2; TRBD1 matches 7 bases. V gave up 7 bases and J gave up 1 base; unmatched junction bases: 6. This CDR3 region has 15 residues. The germline CDR1 and CDR2 sequences are MNHEY and SVGAGI. This CDR3 is CASTNRDRNTGELFF. Here the CDR3 DNA reads TGTGCCAGCACTAACCGGGACAGGAACACCGGGGAGCTGTTTTTT.

The chain couples TRBV15 to TRBJ1-3; a possible D gene is TRBD1 (5 bases). This CDR3 spans 13 amino acids. Germline V lookup: CDR1 LNHNV, CDR2 YYDKDF (reference sequence). The V gene lost 3 bases and the J gene lost 9 bases, with 12 bases spanning the gap. The CDR3 DNA follows: TGTGCCACCAGCAGCCAAGTCGGGGGCACCATATATTTT. Its translation is CATSSQVGGTIYF.

This clone has more than one count but fewer than ten. The J gene is TRBJ2-7, the V gene TRBV28; no definite D call. The CDR3 length is 17 residues. Deletions cut 5 bases from V and 5 bases from J, with 25 bases between. Looked up from germline, CDR1 is MDHEN and CDR2 is SYDVKM. As DNA, the CDR3 is TGTGCCAGCAGTCCTTTGAGAGGAGCGACTTCGGGCCACGAGCAGTACTTC. Translated: CASSPLRGATSGHEQYF.

This clone was detected only a few times. This chain connects TRBV5-5 to TRBJ1-5; D call uncertain. The germline V gene has CDR1 SGHKS and CDR2 YYEKEE (reference sequence). The CDR3 length is 14 residues. V was pared by 4 bases and J by 6 bases, with 14 bases between. CDR3 nucleotide sequence: TGTGCCAGCAGCGTGGATCTCTTGGGTCAGCCCCAGCATTTT. Its protein product is CASSVDLLGQPQHF.

The chain is built from TRBV6-1 and TRBJ2-5; D possibly corresponds to TRBD1 (6 bases). The V end lost 3 bases, the J end lost 9 bases, and 14 bases lay between the germline ends. Germline CDR1 and CDR2: MNHNS and SASEGT. CDR3 length: 13 amino acids. Here the CDR3 reads CASSDPGVKAQYF. Here the CDR3 DNA reads TGTGCCAGCAGTGACCCAGGGGTTAAGGCCCAGTACTTC.